This is a list of T cell receptor beta chains from one sample in a study of response to subunit inactivated influenza vaccine. Each CDR3 protein gets one entry after TCRdb re-called the RT-PCR reads with MiXCR. The data hold hundreds of thousands of distinct CDR3 sequences, with about 18% observed a single time. The sample was PBMCs from blood, taken more than 4 days after vaccination. The receptors originated from a man over 45 who received an inactivated influenza vaccine. CDR3s include the opening cysteine and the closing phenylalanine or tryptophan. The D gene is left open where the match is weak. Some rows have no size entry. The others give once, few or many, or a class for an expanded clone.

size: -
J: TRBJ1-4
D: -
V: TRBV7-9
CDR3: CASSHGYATNEKLFF
DNA: TGTGCCAGCAGCCATGGCTATGCAACTAATGAAAAACTGTTTTTT

size: few
J: TRBJ1-1
D: -
V: TRBV20-1
CDR3: CSARGQGWENTEAFF
DNA: TGCAGTGCTAGAGGACAAGGGTGGGAGAACACTGAAGCTTTCTTT

size: once
J: TRBJ1-3
D: -
V: TRBV3-1
CDR3: CASSQLRSTIYF
DNA: TGTGCCAGCAGCCAATTACGAAGCACCATATATTTT

size: many
J: TRBJ2-1
D: TRBD2
V: TRBV12-3/TRBV12-4
CDR3: CASSFTGTSGAHNEQFF
DNA: TGTGCCAGCAGTTTTACCGGGACTAGCGGGGCTCACAATGAGCAGTTCTTC

size: -
J: TRBJ2-1
D: TRBD1
V: TRBV20-1
CDR3: CSAPDRASYNEQFF
DNA: TGCAGTGCCCCCGACAGGGCGTCCTACAATGAGCAGTTCTTC

size: many
J: TRBJ1-4
D: -
V: TRBV6-1
CDR3: CASRLSTGINEKLFF
DNA: TGTGCCAGCAGACTCTCGACCGGTATTAATGAAAAACTGTTTTTT

size: -
J: TRBJ1-4
D: TRBD1
V: TRBV7-9
CDR3: CASSFRGQDEKLFF
DNA: TGTGCCAGCAGCTTCAGGGGGCAGGATGAAAAACTGTTTTTT

size: few
J: TRBJ2-2
D: -
V: TRBV10-3
CDR3: CASKGGLNTGELFF
DNA: TGTGCCAGCAAAGGAGGGTTGAACACCGGGGAGCTGTTTTTT

size: few
J: TRBJ2-6
D: -
V: TRBV14
CDR3: CASSQEIGAGANVLTF
DNA: TGTGCCAGCAGCCAAGAGATCGGGGCTGGGGCCAACGTCCTGACTTTC

size: few
J: TRBJ1-5
D: -
V: TRBV2
CDR3: CASSGGPQPQHF
DNA: TGTGCCAGCAGTGGGGGACCTCAGCCCCAGCATTTT

size: few
J: TRBJ2-1
D: -
V: TRBV20-1
CDR3: CSASRQNNEQFF
DNA: TGCAGTGCTAGTCGTCAGAACAATGAGCAGTTCTTC

size: -
J: TRBJ1-5
D: TRBD1
V: TRBV12-3/TRBV12-4
CDR3: CASSAADRGNQPQHF
DNA: TGTGCCAGCAGTGCCGCGGACAGGGGCAATCAGCCCCAGCATTTT

size: -
J: TRBJ1-2
D: -
V: TRBV9
CDR3: CASSSLGPNYGYTF
DNA: TGTGCCAGCAGCTCTCTCGGACCCAACTATGGCTACACCTTC

size: -
J: TRBJ2-1
D: TRBD2
V: TRBV29-1
CDR3: CSVKTSGGVGEQFF
DNA: TGCAGCGTGAAGACTAGCGGGGGGGTCGGTGAGCAGTTCTTC

size: few
J: TRBJ1-5
D: -
V: TRBV7-8
CDR3: CASSQGTTGQPQHF
DNA: TGTGCCAGCAGCCAGGGGACGACTGGTCAGCCCCAGCATTTT

size: few
J: TRBJ1-4
D: -
V: TRBV5-1
CDR3: CASSLGSDNEKLFF
DNA: TGCGCCAGCAGCTTGGGCAGCGATAATGAAAAACTGTTTTTT

size: few
J: TRBJ2-5
D: -
V: TRBV5-6
CDR3: CASRGFRRQETQYF
DNA: TGTGCCAGCAGAGGGTTTCGGAGGCAAGAGACCCAGTACTTC

size: many
J: TRBJ2-3
D: -
V: TRBV6-1
CDR3: CASSLSGLTTDTQYF
DNA: TGTGCCAGCAGTCTCTCCGGACTCACCACAGATACGCAGTATTTT

size: once
J: TRBJ2-3
D: -
V: TRBV28
CDR3: CASSFEEWKTDTQYF
DNA: TGTGCCAGCAGTTTCGAGGAGTGGAAAACAGATACGCAGTATTTT

size: -
J: TRBJ2-3
D: -
V: TRBV4-1
CDR3: CASSRGSGTDTQYF
DNA: TGCGCCAGCAGCCGAGGAAGCGGAACAGATACGCAGTATTTT

size: -
J: TRBJ2-3
D: -
V: TRBV19
CDR3: CASSGRDSSTTDTQYF
DNA: TGTGCCAGTAGTGGCCGAGACAGTTCCACCACAGATACGCAGTATTTT

size: -
J: TRBJ2-7
D: TRBD2
V: TRBV7-9
CDR3: CASSFGERGNSYEQYF
DNA: TGTGCCAGCAGCTTCGGAGAGCGGGGAAACTCCTACGAGCAGTACTTC

size: -
J: TRBJ2-3
D: TRBD1
V: TRBV12-3/TRBV12-4
CDR3: CASSRPRQGFRVADTQYF
DNA: TGTGCCAGCAGCCGGCCTCGACAGGGATTCCGCGTTGCAGATACGCAGTATTTT

size: once
J: TRBJ2-5
D: TRBD2
V: TRBV4-2
CDR3: CASSEGTSGVETQYF
DNA: TGTGCCAGCAGCGAAGGGACTAGCGGGGTAGAGACCCAGTACTTC

size: few
J: TRBJ2-3
D: -
V: TRBV7-2
CDR3: CASGLDRLTDTQYF
DNA: TGTGCCAGCGGCTTAGACAGGCTTACAGATACGCAGTATTTT

size: few
J: TRBJ2-1
D: -
V: TRBV24-1
CDR3: CATSSRIRGEQFF
DNA: TGTGCCACCAGTAGCCGGATCCGGGGGGAGCAGTTCTTC